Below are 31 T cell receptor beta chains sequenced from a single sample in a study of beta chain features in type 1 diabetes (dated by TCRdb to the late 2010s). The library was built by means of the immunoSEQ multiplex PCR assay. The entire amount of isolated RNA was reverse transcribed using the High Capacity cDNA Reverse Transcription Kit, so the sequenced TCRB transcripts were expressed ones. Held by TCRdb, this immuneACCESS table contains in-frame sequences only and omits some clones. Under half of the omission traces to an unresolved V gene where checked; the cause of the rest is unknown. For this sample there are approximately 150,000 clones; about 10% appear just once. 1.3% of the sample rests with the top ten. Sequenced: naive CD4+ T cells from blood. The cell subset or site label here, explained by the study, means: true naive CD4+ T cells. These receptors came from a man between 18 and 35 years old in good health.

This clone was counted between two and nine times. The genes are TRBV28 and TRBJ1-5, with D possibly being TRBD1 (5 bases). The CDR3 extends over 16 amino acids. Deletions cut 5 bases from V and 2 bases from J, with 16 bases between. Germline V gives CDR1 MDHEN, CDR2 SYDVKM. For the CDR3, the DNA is TGTGCCAGCAGTCCCCCAGGGCAGCGGGGCAATCAGCCCCAGCATTTT. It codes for CASSPPGQRGNQPQHF.

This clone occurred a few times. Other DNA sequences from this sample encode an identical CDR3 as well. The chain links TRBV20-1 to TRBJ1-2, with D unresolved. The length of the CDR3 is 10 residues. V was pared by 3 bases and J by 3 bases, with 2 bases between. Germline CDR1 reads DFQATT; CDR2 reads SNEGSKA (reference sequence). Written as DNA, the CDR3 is TGCAGTGCTAGCGACTATGGCTACACCTTC. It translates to CSASDYGYTF.

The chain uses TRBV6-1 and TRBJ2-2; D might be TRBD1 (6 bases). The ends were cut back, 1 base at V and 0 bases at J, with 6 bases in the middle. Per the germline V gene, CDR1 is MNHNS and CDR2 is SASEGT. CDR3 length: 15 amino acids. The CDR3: CASSEGTANTGELFF. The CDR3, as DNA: TGTGCCAGCAGTGAAGGGACAGCGAACACCGGGGAGCTGTTTTTT.

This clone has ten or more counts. CDR3 sequence: CASSLGAKETQYF. The CDR3, as DNA: TGTGCCAGCAGCTTAGGGGCAAAAGAGACCCAGTACTTC. V gene TRBV7-9 combines with J gene TRBJ2-5, with no clear D. The CDR3 has 13 amino acids. Trimming pared 1 base from V and 3 bases from J, leaving 6 bases between. Germline V lookup: CDR1 SEHNR, CDR2 FQNEAQ (reference sequence).

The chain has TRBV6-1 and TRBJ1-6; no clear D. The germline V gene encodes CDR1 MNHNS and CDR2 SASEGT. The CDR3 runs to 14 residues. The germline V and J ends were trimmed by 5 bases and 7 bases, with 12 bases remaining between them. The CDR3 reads CASSLSSKNSPLHF. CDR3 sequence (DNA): TGTGCCAGCAGTCTGTCGTCTAAGAATTCACCCCTCCACTTT.

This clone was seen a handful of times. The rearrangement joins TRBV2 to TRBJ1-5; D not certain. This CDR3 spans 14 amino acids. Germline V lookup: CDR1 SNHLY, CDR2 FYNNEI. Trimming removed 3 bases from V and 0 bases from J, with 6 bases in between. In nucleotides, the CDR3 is TGTGCCAGCAGTGATCAGTCTAGCAATCAGCCCCAGCATTTT. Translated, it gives CASSDQSSNQPQHF. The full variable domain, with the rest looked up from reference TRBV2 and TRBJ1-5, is EPEVTQTPSHQVTQMGQEVILRCVPISNHLYFYWYRQILGQKVEFLVSFYNNEISEKSEIFDDQFSVERPDGSNFTLKIRSTKLEDSAMYFCASSDQSSNQPQHFGDGTRLSIL.

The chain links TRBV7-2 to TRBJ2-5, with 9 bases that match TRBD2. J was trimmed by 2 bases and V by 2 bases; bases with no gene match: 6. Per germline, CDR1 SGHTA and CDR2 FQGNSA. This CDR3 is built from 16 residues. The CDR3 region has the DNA TGTGCCAGCAGCTTACGGCGGGGGGGCCGGCAAGAGACCCAGTACTTC. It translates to CASSLRRGGRQETQYF.

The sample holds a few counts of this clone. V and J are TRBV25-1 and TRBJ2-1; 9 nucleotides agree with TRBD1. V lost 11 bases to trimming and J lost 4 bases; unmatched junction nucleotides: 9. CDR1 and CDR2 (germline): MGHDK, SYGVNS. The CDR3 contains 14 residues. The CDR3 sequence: CACQGGTGYNEQFF. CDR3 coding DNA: TGTGCCTGCCAAGGAGGGACAGGGTACAATGAGCAGTTCTTC.

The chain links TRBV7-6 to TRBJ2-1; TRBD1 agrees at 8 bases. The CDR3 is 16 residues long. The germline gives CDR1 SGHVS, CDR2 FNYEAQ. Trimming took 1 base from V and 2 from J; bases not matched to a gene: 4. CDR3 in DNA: TGTGCCAGCAGCTTAGTCGCAGGGGGCGCCTACAATGAGCAGTTCTTC. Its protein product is CASSLVAGGAYNEQFF.

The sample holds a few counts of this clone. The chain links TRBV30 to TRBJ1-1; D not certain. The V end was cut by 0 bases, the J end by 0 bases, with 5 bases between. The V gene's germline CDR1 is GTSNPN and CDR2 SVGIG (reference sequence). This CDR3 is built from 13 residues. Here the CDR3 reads CAWSVIVNTEAFF. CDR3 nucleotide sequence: TGTGCCTGGAGTGTAATAGTGAACACTGAAGCTTTCTTT.

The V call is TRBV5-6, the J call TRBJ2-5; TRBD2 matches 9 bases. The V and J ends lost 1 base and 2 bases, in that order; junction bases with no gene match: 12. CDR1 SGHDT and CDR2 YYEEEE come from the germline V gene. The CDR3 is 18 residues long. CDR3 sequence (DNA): TGTGCCAGCAGCTTGTCCCGTTGGCTAGCGGGGCCACAAGAGACCCAGTACTTC. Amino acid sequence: CASSLSRWLAGPQETQYF.

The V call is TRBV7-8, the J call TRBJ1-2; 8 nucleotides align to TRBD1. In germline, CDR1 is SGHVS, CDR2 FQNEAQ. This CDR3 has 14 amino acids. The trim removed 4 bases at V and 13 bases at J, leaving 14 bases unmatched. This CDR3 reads CASSSYGQGAARTF. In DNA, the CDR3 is TGTGCCAGCAGCTCCTACGGACAGGGCGCCGCCCGCACCTTC.

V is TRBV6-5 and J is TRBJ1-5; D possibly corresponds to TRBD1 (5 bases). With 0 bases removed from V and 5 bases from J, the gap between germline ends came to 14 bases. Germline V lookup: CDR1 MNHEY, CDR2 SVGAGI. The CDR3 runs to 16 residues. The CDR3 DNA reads TGTGCCAGCAGTTACTCCGACCAGGGTAGAGATCAGCCCCAGCATTTT. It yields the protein CASSYSDQGRDQPQHF.

CDR3 sequence (DNA): TGTGCCAGCAGCTTGTTCAACGAGCAGTACTTC. Translated: CASSLFNEQYF. The V gene is TRBV5-4, the J gene TRBJ2-7; no firm D call. Deletions cut 1 base from V and 5 bases from J, with 4 bases between. The length of the CDR3 is 11 residues. CDR1 and CDR2 (germline): SGHNT, YYREEE (reference sequence). Full variable domain (missing parts from reference TRBV5-4 and TRBJ2-7): ETGVTQSPTHLIKTRGQQVTLRCSSQSGHNTVSWYQQALGQGPQFIFQYYREEENGRGNFPPRFSGLQFPNYSSELNVNALELDDSALYLCASSLFNEQYFGPGTRLTVT.

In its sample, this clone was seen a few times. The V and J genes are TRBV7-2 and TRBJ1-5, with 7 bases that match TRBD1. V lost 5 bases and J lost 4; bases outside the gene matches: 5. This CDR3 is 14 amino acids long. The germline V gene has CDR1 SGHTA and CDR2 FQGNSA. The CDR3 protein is CASSLNRGNQPQHF. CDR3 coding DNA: TGTGCCAGCAGCCTAAACAGGGGTAATCAGCCCCAGCATTTT.

The CDR3 DNA is TGTGCCAGCAGCATAGCCATACTAGCGGGGGGGCCAAATGAGCAGTTCTTC. Translation gives CASSIAILAGGPNEQFF. V usage is TRBV5-8 and J usage is TRBJ2-1, with TRBD2 matching 13 bases. Losses at the gene ends were 4 bases for V and 7 bases for J; bases not matched to a gene: 11. Per the germline V gene, CDR1 is SGHTS and CDR2 is YDEGEE. CDR3 length equals 17 residues.

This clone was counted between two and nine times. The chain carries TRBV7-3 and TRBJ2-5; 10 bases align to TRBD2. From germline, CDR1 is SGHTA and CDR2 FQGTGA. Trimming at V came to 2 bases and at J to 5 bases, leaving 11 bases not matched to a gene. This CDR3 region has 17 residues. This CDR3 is CASSLFGLAGAPETQYF. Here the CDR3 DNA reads TGTGCCAGCAGCTTATTCGGGCTAGCGGGGGCCCCGGAGACCCAGTACTTC.

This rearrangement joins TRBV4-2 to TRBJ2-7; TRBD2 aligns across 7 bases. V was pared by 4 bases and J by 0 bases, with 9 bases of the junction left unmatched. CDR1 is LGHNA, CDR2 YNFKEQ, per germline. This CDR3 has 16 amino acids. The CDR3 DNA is TGTGCCAGCAGCCCTGGCGGGAGTCGGAGCTCCTACGAGCAGTACTTC. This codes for CASSPGGSRSSYEQYF.

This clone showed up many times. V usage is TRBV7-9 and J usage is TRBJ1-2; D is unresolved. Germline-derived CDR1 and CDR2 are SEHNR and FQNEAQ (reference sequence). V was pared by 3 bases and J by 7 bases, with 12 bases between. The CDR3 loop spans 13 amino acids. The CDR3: CASSFWGDRGYTF. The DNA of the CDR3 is TGTGCCAGCAGCTTTTGGGGAGATCGTGGCTACACCTTC.

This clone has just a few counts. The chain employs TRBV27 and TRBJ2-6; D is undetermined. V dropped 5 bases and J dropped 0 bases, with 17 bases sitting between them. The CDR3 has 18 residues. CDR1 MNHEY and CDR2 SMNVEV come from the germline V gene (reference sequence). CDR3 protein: CASSPPTKWSSGANVLTF. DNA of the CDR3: TGTGCCAGCAGTCCCCCGACGAAGTGGAGCTCTGGGGCCAACGTCCTGACTTTC.

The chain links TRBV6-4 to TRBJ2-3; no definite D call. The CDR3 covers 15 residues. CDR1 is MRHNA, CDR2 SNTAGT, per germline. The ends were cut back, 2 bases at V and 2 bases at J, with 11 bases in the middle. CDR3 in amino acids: CASSDRGRNTDTQYF. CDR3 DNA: TGTGCCAGCAGTGACCGTGGCAGGAACACAGATACGCAGTATTTT.

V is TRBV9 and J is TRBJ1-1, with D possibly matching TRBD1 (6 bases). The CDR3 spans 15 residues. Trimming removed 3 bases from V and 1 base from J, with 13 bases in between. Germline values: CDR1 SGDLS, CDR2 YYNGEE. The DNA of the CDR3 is TGTGCCAGCAGCGCCCCACAGGGATCGAACACTGAAGCTTTCTTT. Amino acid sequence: CASSAPQGSNTEAFF.

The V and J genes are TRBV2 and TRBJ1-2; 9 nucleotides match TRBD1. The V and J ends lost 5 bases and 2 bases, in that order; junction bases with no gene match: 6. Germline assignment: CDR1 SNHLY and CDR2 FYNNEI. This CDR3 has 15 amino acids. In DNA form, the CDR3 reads TGTGCCAGCAGTCTTACAGGGGGCGCGAACTATGGCTACACCTTC. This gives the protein CASSLTGGANYGYTF. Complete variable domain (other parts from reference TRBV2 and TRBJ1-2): EPEVTQTPSHQVTQMGQEVILRCVPISNHLYFYWYRQILGQKVEFLVSFYNNEISEKSEIFDDQFSVERPDGSNFTLKIRSTKLEDSAMYFCASSLTGGANYGYTFGSGTRLTVV.

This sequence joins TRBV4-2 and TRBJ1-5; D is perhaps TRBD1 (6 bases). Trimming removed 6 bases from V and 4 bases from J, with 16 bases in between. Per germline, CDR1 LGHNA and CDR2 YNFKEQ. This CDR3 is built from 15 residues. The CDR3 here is CASRYGTLGNQPQHF. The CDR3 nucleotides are TGTGCCAGCAGGTACGGGACACTCGGAAATCAGCCCCAGCATTTT.

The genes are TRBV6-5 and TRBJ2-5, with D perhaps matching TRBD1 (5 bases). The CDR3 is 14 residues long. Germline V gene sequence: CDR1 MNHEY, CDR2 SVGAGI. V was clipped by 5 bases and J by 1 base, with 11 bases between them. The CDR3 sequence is CASSRPQGQETQYF. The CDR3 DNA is TGTGCCAGCAGTCGACCTCAGGGCCAAGAGACCCAGTACTTC.

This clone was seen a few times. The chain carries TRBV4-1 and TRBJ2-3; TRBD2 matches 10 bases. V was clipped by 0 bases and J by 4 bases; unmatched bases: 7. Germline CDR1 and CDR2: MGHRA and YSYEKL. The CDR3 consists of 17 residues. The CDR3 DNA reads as TGCGCCAGCAGCCAAGATCCAAGCGGGGGGGCAGCAGATACGCAGTATTTT. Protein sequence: CASSQDPSGGAADTQYF.

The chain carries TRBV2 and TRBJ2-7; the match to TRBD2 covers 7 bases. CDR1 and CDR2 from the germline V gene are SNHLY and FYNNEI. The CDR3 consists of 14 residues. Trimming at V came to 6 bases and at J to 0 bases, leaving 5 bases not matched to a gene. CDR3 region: CASSGGRSSYEQYF. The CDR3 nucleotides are TGTGCCAGCAGCGGGGGGAGGAGCTCCTACGAGCAGTACTTC.

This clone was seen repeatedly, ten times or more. Here the CDR3 DNA reads TGTGCCAGCAGCCGGGAGTCCCAAGAGACCCAGTACTTC. This codes for CASSRESQETQYF. This chain connects TRBV7-3 to TRBJ2-5; D may be TRBD2 (6 bases). V was cut by 5 bases and J by 1 base, with 8 bases left in between. The CDR3 runs to 13 residues. From germline, CDR1 is SGHTA and CDR2 FQGTGA.

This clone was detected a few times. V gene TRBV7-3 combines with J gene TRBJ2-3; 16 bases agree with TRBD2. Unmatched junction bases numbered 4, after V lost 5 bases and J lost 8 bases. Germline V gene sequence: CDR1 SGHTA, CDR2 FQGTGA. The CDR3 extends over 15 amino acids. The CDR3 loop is CASSQGLAGGGTQYF. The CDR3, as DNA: TGTGCCAGCAGCCAGGGACTAGCGGGGGGGGGTACGCAGTATTTT.

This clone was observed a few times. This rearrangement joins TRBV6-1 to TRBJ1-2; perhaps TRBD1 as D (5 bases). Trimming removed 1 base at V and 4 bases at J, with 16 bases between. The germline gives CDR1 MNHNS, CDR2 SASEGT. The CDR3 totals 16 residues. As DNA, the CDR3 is TGTGCCAGCAGTGAAGAGTTTTTGGGGCTCGGCTATGGCTACACCTTC. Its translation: CASSEEFLGLGYGYTF.

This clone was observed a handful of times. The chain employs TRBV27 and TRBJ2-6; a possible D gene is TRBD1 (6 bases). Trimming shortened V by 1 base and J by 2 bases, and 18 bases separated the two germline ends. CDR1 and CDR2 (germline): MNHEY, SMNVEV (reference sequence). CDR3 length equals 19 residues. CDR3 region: CASSLYGRMGAAGANVLTF. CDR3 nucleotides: TGTGCCAGCAGTTTATACGGGCGGATGGGGGCGGCTGGGGCCAACGTCCTGACTTTC.